This T cell receptor (beta chain) was sequenced during a study of cytomegalovirus exposure and HLA in healthy donors (dated by TCRdb to between 2016 and 2019). Looking at the study overall: According to an earlier analysis of several hundred of the donors, about 179 million T cells yielded 117 million unique TCR beta sequences and more than 250 Gb of sequence data. Approximately 300 gigabases of sequencing data and around 85 million unique TCR sequences made up an early release that covered fewer than 650 HLA-typed donors. Of the 350 to 400 genotyped donors, approximately 80% fell in the genetic ancestry cluster associated with self-reported Caucasian donors. The study aimed to test whether cataloging public T cell receptors could reveal signatures of past pathogen exposure. The T cell repertoires of 670 or so subjects were profiled by immunosequencing and related to cytomegalovirus serostatus. Besides the first cohort of about 730 subjects, a separate validation cohort made up of 120 or so different subjects was used. To predict cytomegalovirus infection status, the study combined high-throughput TCR immunosequencing, statistical association of individual TCRs with disease status, and machine learning. In a later analysis, previously published TCR beta repertoires from some 640 donors were re-analyzed and high-resolution HLA genotyping was added so that TCR occurrence patterns could be studied. The later analysis used no new phenotypic data to find candidate immune exposures, relying instead on TCR beta sequences and their occurrence across donors. An earlier analysis of fewer than 700 of the donors applied high-throughput TCR beta sequencing to assess whether each TCR beta V gene segment acted as functional or pseudogenic. Alongside the repertoire data, information on donor age, sex, ethnicity and CMV serostatus was compiled. A later genetic analysis took genome-wide SNP genotypes for about three fifths of the roughly 670 donors and used that subset as a discovery cohort. All discovery cohort repertoires had been generated on a single sequencing platform. Both class I and class II loci were covered by HLA typing, at four-digit resolution. The number of typed donors differed by locus: roughly 620-640 for A, B, C, DRB1 and DQB1; approximately 520 for DQA1; roughly 600 for DPA1; and roughly 470 for DPB1. Several DR-DQ haplotypes were handled as single units for association and clustering, since linkage in the cohort was strong. Across about 370 genotyped donors of the cohort, an average of approximately 240,000 unique TCR beta nucleotide sequences per donor were sequenced, and 15% to 20% of those sequences were non-productive.

The method behind the library was the immunoSEQ multiplex PCR assay. A mixture of 60 forward primers for TCR Vbeta segments and 13 reverse primers for TCR Jbeta segments was used in the multiplex PCR. The CDR3 region of rearranged TCR beta genes was amplified from genomic DNA with a multiplex PCR assay. On the Illumina HiSeq System, the amplified TCR beta libraries were sequenced as 87-base-pair reads. Under the source paper's analysis protocol: A later analysis counted some 80 million unique TCR beta chains across the 550 to 750 repertoires, and about 10 million of these chains were shared by at least two donors. Raw reads were error-corrected and collapsed into unique sequences with a nearest-neighbor algorithm that merged closely related sequences to remove PCR and sequencing errors. CDR3 sequences were aligned to IMGT reference sequences to assign V, D and J gene segments. For a sequence to be retained, a match of at least six nucleotides was required to both a V gene segment and a J gene segment. Rearrangements were called productive when the CDR3 lacked stop codons and stayed in frame with V and J; all others were non-productive. Following IMGT convention, CDR3 was defined as the stretch from the second conserved V-encoded cysteine to the conserved J-encoded phenylalanine. The earlier analysis of a few hundred of the donors excluded sequences that lacked an unambiguous match to a single V gene segment. An earlier analysis of 450 to 650 of the donors called V segments functional above 56.7% productive rearrangements and segregating when the between-donor standard deviation exceeded 5%. A statistical classification framework was built to diagnose cytomegalovirus status from the catalog of TCR beta chain sequences. In a later analysis, V and J genes were assigned by comparing TCR nucleotide sequences against IMGT/GENE-DB human TR gene sequences. The TCRdist pipeline was used in a later analysis to assign CDR3 sequences and most-parsimonious VDJ recombination scenarios. In a later analysis, every TCR beta chain was defined by the combination of its CDR3 amino acid sequence and its V-gene family, and reads without a unique V-gene family were dropped. In a later analysis, 450 to 600 highly shared, low-generation-probability nucleotide sequences were removed to address suspected cross-contamination and a sequencing artifact. In a later analysis, a clonal expansion index was calculated for each public chain from normalized within-repertoire ranks of inferred template counts. In a later analysis, generation probabilities were computed with a VDJ recombination model fitted to out-of-frame rearrangements, and the resulting probabilities were checked against IGoR. In a later analysis, hypergeometric tests were used to score TCR-TCR, TCR-HLA and TCR-CMV co-occurrence, with a repertoire-size bias correction applied to TCR pairs. To estimate false discovery rates, a later analysis permuted the HLA or CMV assignments 20 times. In a later analysis, co-occurring TCRs were grouped using DBSCAN, and TCRdist sequence similarity was added for clustering within HLA-allele-positive subsets. Co-occurrence clustering excluded repertoires with fewer than 30,000 or more than 120,000 public chains, plus five with anomalous nucleotide sharing. The source is immuneACCESS, and TCRdb retained only in-frame sequences with V and J called. Part of the clones is not carried over; for the studies checked, unresolved V genes explain less than half of this, and the remainder is unexplained. Clone size and V and J calls were adopted from that table, with D and trimming inferred from the DNA. The sample profile shows roughly 250,000 clones; under 90% of them were found once. The ten top clones hold about 0.3% of the sample.

This clone was detected a few times. This receptor's antigen is unknown. No clone much larger than this one lies a single base away; base qualities are absent. From cysteine to phenylalanine, the CDR3 is 14 amino acids long. Kept here is only the CDR3 DNA, which spans 42 bases and is read in frame from base 1. V loses 6 bases, J loses 2 bases, and the germline ends lie 13 bases apart. Reading the germline V gene gives CDR1 SGHRS and CDR2 YFSETQ. The cohort consisted of approximately 690 healthy bone marrow donors. All cohort members were sampled while nominally healthy, although unrecorded immune exposures were likely present. The donor was CMV seronegative and belonged to the group of around 350 seronegative cohort members. Every donor gave a peripheral blood sample, and the peripheral blood mononuclear cells from that sample were used for TCR beta sequencing. Genomic DNA was extracted from the blood cell samples with the Qiagen DNeasy Blood Extraction Kit.

Study-wide conclusions, independent of this receptor: In vitro tests confirmed that a few of the cytomegalovirus-associated TCR beta chains recognize cytomegalovirus antigens. In a later analysis, HLA-associated TCR beta chains showed more clonal expansion and lower generation probabilities than non-associated chains that were equally common. The presence/absence analyses assumed that sequencing depth was roughly uniform across donors, and that assumption may not be true. Most TCR sequences were observed very rarely across donors, whereas some public TCRs were present in many individuals. The only immune exposure information available for the cohort was CMV serostatus. Linkage disequilibrium might explain the correlated functional status among segregating V segments, but an unknown experimental factor could not be excluded. In an earlier analysis of approximately 590 of the donors, most TCR beta V segments appeared in productive rearrangements about 87% or about 30% of the time, broadly matching IMGT annotations. A further reported finding was that TCR beta sequences accurately predicted the HLA-A and HLA-B alleles for most subjects in the first cohort. According to a later analysis, most CMV-associated TCR beta chains appeared to be HLA-restricted, and the HLA associations seemed to be driven largely by CMV exposure. A later analysis associated around 16,000 TCR beta sequences with specific HLA alleles at a false discovery rate of 0.05. A later analysis reported that several top co-occurrence clusters appeared linked to parvovirus B19, influenza, CMV and Epstein-Barr virus. According to the authors, the approach could potentially be generalized to other disease states and immunological phenotypes. In a later genetic analysis, fewer N-insertions in productive TCRs were reported among donors in an Asian-associated ancestry cluster than the approximately 670-donor mean. The cohort was sequenced for TCR beta chains only, and without alpha or paired-chain data the features that could be detected were limited. Cytomegalovirus status was reported to be diagnosed by the classifier with high specificity and sensitivity in both the original and validation cohorts. About 17 rarely observed V segments, including chromosome 9 orphons, were excluded from the earlier analysis of approximately 500 of the donors because counts were too low. Assigning TCR associations to individual alleles was difficult when HLA alleles, especially DR and DQ, strongly co-occurred. In a later analysis, the rate of TCR association differed among HLA loci, with DRB1 alleles having the most associated TCRs and HLA-C alleles having the fewest. A cluster of highly shared sequence variants was judged likely to represent a technical artifact of the sequencing pipeline. Because HLA typing was missing for some donors at each locus, association tests included only the typed subset. V-gene and J-gene trimming of TCR beta chains was associated with a missense DCLRE1C variant in a later genetic analysis, and the association was replicated in an independent cohort. The study gave a list of 150 to 200 TCR beta chains associated with cytomegalovirus. Because the 87-base-pair reads could not distinguish some IMGT-functional V segments, including TRBV6-2 and TRBV6-3, those segments were excluded.

The chain is assembled from TRBV5-1 and TRBJ2-3; the D gene is perhaps TRBD2, on 5 matching bases. Sequenced input: PBMCs. This TCR derives from a girl aged 2 to 10 in good health and CMV-seronegative. The CDR3: CASKREYPTDTQYF. The nucleotide sequence reads as follows: TGCGCCAGCAAGAGGGAATATCCCACAGATACGCAGTATTTT.